Each of the 23 T cell receptor beta chains below was sequenced from the same sample in a study of CD8+ T cells in alopecia areata (dated by TCRdb to about 2018). Libraries were prepared through the immunoSEQ multiplex PCR assay. RNA was extracted from all samples and reverse transcribed into cDNA, which served as template for TCR sequencing. TCRdb re-hosts the immuneACCESS table, in-frame sequences only. Its copies lack some clones; in the studies checked, an unresolved V gene accounts for under half of them, and the cause for the rest is not known. The sample data list 150,000 to 200,000 clones, and around 60% of these were observed just once. Jointly, the top ten make up approximately 15% of the sample. The time point label for this specimen denotes: roughly 24 weeks on oral tofacitinib. The sample's treatment or condition label, in plain terms: oral pan-JAK inhibitor, 5-10 mg twice daily. The sample here was CD4+ T cells sorted from blood, taken at week 24, from a patient treated with tofacitinib. The receptors stem from a human donor with alopecia areata.

This clone was detected a few times. This chain joins TRBV10-3 and TRBJ2-2; TRBD1 agrees at 11 bases. With 6 bases clipped from V and 4 bases from J, the junction kept 4 bases outside the gene matches. The CDR3 totals 15 residues. In germline, CDR1 is ENHRY, CDR2 SYGVKD. The CDR3 DNA sequence: TGTGCCATCAGCGCCGGACAGGGGGCCACCGGGGAGCTGTTTTTT. Residues: CAISAGQGATGELFF.

This clone was seen once. This chain connects TRBV5-4 to TRBJ1-1; D call uncertain. This CDR3 is 13 amino acids long. V lost 4 bases and J lost 3, with 10 bases in between. Germline CDR1 SGHNT, CDR2 YYREEE (reference sequence). CDR3 residues: CASSLGSDTEAFF. The CDR3 coding sequence is TGTGCCAGCAGCCTCGGATCGGACACTGAAGCTTTCTTT.

The chain combines TRBV15 with TRBJ1-1; the match to TRBD1 covers 7 bases. CDR1 is LNHNV and CDR2 is YYDKDF in the germline V gene (reference sequence). With 3 bases clipped from V and 2 bases from J, the junction kept 3 bases outside the gene matches. The CDR3 spans 14 residues. The CDR3 region is CATSRDRLNTEAFF. CDR3 DNA: TGTGCCACCAGCAGGGACAGGCTTAACACTGAAGCTTTCTTT.

This rearrangement joins TRBV4-1 to TRBJ1-2, with unresolved D. This CDR3 is built from 13 residues. Germline V gives CDR1 MGHRA, CDR2 YSYEKL. Trimming removed 3 bases from V and 3 bases from J, with 8 bases in between. CDR3 sequence: CASSQGHYYGYTF. CDR3 DNA sequence: TGCGCCAGCAGCCAGGGTCATTACTATGGCTACACCTTC.

The V and J genes are TRBV23-1 and TRBJ2-7; D is unclear. TRBV23-1 is an open reading frame whose function is uncertain. V was cut by 4 bases and J by 2 bases, with 9 bases left in between. The CDR3 is made up of 13 amino acids. CDR3 DNA sequence: TGCGCCAGCAGTCGATGCAGAACCTACGAGCAGTACTTC. Translating it yields CASSRCRTYEQYF.

This clone was observed a few times. The chain recombines TRBV6-6 with TRBJ2-3; D may be TRBD1 (6 bases). V lost 5 bases and J lost 6, with 15 bases in between. The CDR3 runs 14 residues. Germline-derived CDR1 and CDR2 are MNHNY and SVGAGI (reference sequence). The CDR3 protein is CASSGGQRPDTQYF. The CDR3, as DNA: TGTGCCAGCAGTGGCGGACAGAGGCCCGATACGCAGTATTTT.

A remark on this clone: Distinct nucleotide sequences in the sample also encode this CDR3. The chain combines TRBV30 with TRBJ2-3, with D unresolved. V dropped 5 bases and J dropped 0 bases, with 12 bases sitting between them. The length of the CDR3 is 14 residues. The V gene's germline CDR1 is GTSNPN and CDR2 SVGIG (reference sequence). CDR3 nucleotide sequence: TGTGCCTGGTCGGTTGGCGGAAGCACAGATACGCAGTATTTT. It yields the protein CAWSVGGSTDTQYF.

V usage is TRBV29-1 and J usage is TRBJ2-7; D remains unclear. Trimming removed 3 bases at V and 0 bases at J, with 9 bases between. The V gene's germline CDR1 is SQVTM and CDR2 ANQGSEA. The CDR3 covers 13 residues. Written as DNA, the CDR3 is TGCAGCGTTGACGCTTCGAGCTCCTACGAGCAGTACTTC. It translates to CSVDASSSYEQYF.

The J gene is TRBJ1-5, the V gene TRBV30; possible D gene TRBD1, 5 bases. Trimming removed 3 bases from V and 12 bases from J, with 24 bases in between. Germline V gene sequence: CDR1 GTSNPN, CDR2 SVGIG (reference sequence). The CDR3 runs to 15 residues. CDR3 sequence (DNA): TGTGCCTGGAGCCCGGGAACAGCCGGGGCCGGCGACCAGCATTTT. This encodes CAWSPGTAGAGDQHF.

The chain has TRBV7-9 and TRBJ2-5, with a tentative D call TRBD2 (5 bases). V was clipped by 1 base and J by 2 bases, with 8 bases between them. This CDR3 is built from 14 residues. Germline values: CDR1 SEHNR, CDR2 FQNEAQ (reference sequence). DNA for the CDR3: TGTGCCAGCAGCTTAGGCCTAGCTCAAGAGACCCAGTACTTC. The encoded protein is CASSLGLAQETQYF.

In its sample, this clone was seen a few times. V gene TRBV7-8 combines with J gene TRBJ2-7; 7 bases align to TRBD2. CDR3 length: 12 amino acids. Germline assignment: CDR1 SGHVS and CDR2 FQNEAQ. J lost 3 bases, V lost 7 bases, and 3 bases had no gene match. The CDR3 here is CASTRGNYEQYF. In DNA form, the CDR3 reads TGTGCCAGCACGCGGGGGAACTACGAGCAGTACTTC.

The V call is TRBV15, the J call TRBJ1-1; D may be TRBD1 (5 bases). The CDR3 sequence is 13 residues long. From germline, CDR1 is LNHNV and CDR2 YYDKDF (reference sequence). The V and J ends lost 0 bases and 7 bases respectively, with 9 bases between them. The CDR3 DNA reads as TGTGCCACCAGCAGAGATCAGGGACTTGAAGCTTTCTTT. Protein sequence: CATSRDQGLEAFF.

V is TRBV30 and J is TRBJ1-4, with D hard to call. The length of the CDR3 is 13 residues. V was cut by 2 bases and J by 1 base, with 5 bases left in between. Germline V gene lookup returns CDR1 GTSNPN and CDR2 SVGIG (reference sequence). The CDR3 coding sequence is TGTGCCTGGAGTCCAGGAACTAATGAAAAACTGTTTTTT. The encoded protein is CAWSPGTNEKLFF.

The chain is built from TRBV27 and TRBJ2-5, with TRBD1 matching over 9 bases. Germline V gene data show CDR1 as MNHEY and CDR2 as SMNVEV (reference sequence). The CDR3 is 18 amino acids. Trimming took 1 base from V and 1 from J; bases not matched to a gene: 10. This CDR3 is CASSLFSPGQGLQETQYF. Here the CDR3 DNA reads TGTGCCAGCAGTTTATTTTCCCCGGGACAGGGACTCCAAGAGACCCAGTACTTC.

The rearrangement uses TRBV2 and TRBJ1-5; perhaps TRBD1 as D (5 bases). Germline V gene data show CDR1 as SNHLY and CDR2 as FYNNEI. The V end lost 6 bases, the J end lost 0 bases, and 6 bases lay between the germline ends. The length of the CDR3 is 13 residues. CDR3 residues: CASRDTSNQPQHF. The CDR3 coding sequence is TGTGCCAGCAGGGACACTAGCAATCAGCCCCAGCATTTT.

This chain uses TRBV5-1 with TRBJ2-5; D gene uncertain. The germline V gene has CDR1 SGHRS and CDR2 YFSETQ. V dropped 0 bases and J dropped 4 bases, with 10 bases sitting between them. The CDR3 loop spans 14 amino acids. CDR3 DNA: TGCGCCAGCAGCTTGGGGCAGGTGGGAGAGACCCAGTACTTC. It specifies CASSLGQVGETQYF.

The chain recombines TRBV5-1 with TRBJ2-5; D might be TRBD1 (5 bases). CDR3 length: 13 residues. V was pared by 7 bases and J by 3 bases, with 13 bases between. CDR1 and CDR2 from the germline V gene are SGHRS and YFSETQ. CDR3 nucleotides: TGCGCCAGCTCCAGGGTTGTAGAAGAGACCCAGTACTTC. Translation: CASSRVVEETQYF.

This chain joins TRBV30 and TRBJ2-3; D uncertain. V was cut by 5 bases and J by 2 bases, with 5 bases left in between. Germline V gene data show CDR1 as GTSNPN and CDR2 as SVGIG (reference sequence). The CDR3 is 11 residues long. The CDR3 nucleotides read TGTGCCTGGGGATTCACAGATACGCAGTATTTT. It translates to CAWGFTDTQYF.

This sequence joins TRBV7-6 and TRBJ2-1; D is possibly TRBD2 (6 bases). From germline, CDR1 is SGHVS and CDR2 FNYEAQ. The V and J ends lost 5 bases and 5 bases respectively, with 13 bases between them. CDR3 length: 14 amino acids. The chain's CDR3 is CASSLRDSDNEQFF. The CDR3 DNA sequence: TGTGCCAGCAGCCTCCGGGACTCAGACAATGAGCAGTTCTTC.

The chain combines TRBV5-6 with TRBJ1-5; TRBD1 matches 9 bases. Germline-derived CDR1 and CDR2 are SGHDT and YYEEEE. With V trimmed by 2 bases and J by 6 bases, 12 bases remained unmatched. The CDR3 spans 17 residues. CDR3 nucleotides: TGTGCCAGCAGCTTATTCAAGGGACAGGGAGGAAGTCAGCCCCAGCATTTT. Its translation: CASSLFKGQGGSQPQHF.

The rearrangement joins TRBV4-2 to TRBJ2-7; D is ambiguous. Germline V lookup: CDR1 LGHNA, CDR2 YNFKEQ. CDR3 length: 12 amino acids. V was shortened by 2 bases and J by 6 bases, with 8 bases between the two germline ends. The CDR3 here is CASSQTRGEQYF. The CDR3 nucleotides read TGTGCCAGCAGCCAAACCCGAGGCGAGCAGTACTTC.

The chain combines TRBV27 with TRBJ1-1, with D possibly matching TRBD1 (5 bases). Per germline, CDR1 MNHEY and CDR2 SMNVEV (reference sequence). The V and J ends lost 2 bases and 1 base respectively, with 14 bases between them. The CDR3 runs to 16 residues. The chain's CDR3 is CASSLRRVQGNTEAFF. DNA for the CDR3: TGTGCCAGCAGTTTAAGGAGGGTTCAGGGGAACACTGAAGCTTTCTTT.

This clone has more than one count but fewer than ten. The rearrangement uses TRBV13 and TRBJ2-7, with 7 bases identical to TRBD1. Losses at the gene ends were 5 bases for V and 4 bases for J; bases not matched to a gene: 8. Germline V gene data show CDR1 as PRHDT and CDR2 as FYEKMQ (reference sequence). The CDR3 is 14 residues long. CDR3 in amino acids: CASSQTGLRYEQYF. In DNA form, the CDR3 reads TGTGCCAGCAGCCAGACAGGGCTGCGGTACGAGCAGTACTTC.